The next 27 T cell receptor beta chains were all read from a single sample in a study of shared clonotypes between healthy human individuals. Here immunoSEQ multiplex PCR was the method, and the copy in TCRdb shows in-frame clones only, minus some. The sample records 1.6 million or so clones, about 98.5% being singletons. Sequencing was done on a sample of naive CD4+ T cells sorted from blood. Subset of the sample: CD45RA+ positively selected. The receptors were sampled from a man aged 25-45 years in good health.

In DNA form, the CDR3 reads TGTGCCAGCAGCCAGGGGTGGGACAGCCGCTACGAGCAGTACTTC. It yields the protein CASSQGWDSRYEQYF. This rearrangement joins TRBV4-2 to TRBJ2-7; TRBD1 agrees at 7 bases. The CDR3 extends over 15 amino acids. V shed 3 bases and J 3 bases; nucleotides not matched to a gene: 8. Germline loops: CDR1 LGHNA, CDR2 YNFKEQ.

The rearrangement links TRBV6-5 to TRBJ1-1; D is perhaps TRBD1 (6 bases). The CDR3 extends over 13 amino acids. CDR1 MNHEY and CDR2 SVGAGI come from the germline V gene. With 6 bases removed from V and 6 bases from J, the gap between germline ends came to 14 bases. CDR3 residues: CASSAEEGAEAFF. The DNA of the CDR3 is TGTGCCAGCAGCGCGGAAGAGGGGGCTGAAGCTTTCTTT.

CDR3 in DNA: TGCGCCAGCAGCATGACCGGGTCACCGATTCAGCCCCAGCATTTT. Its translation: CASSMTGSPIQPQHF. The chain couples TRBV5-1 to TRBJ1-5; D is uncertain. CDR3 length: 15 amino acids. The V end lost 4 bases, the J end lost 6 bases, and 17 bases lay between the germline ends. Germline CDR1 and CDR2: SGHRS and YFSETQ. Based on the CDR3 plus reference TRBV5-1 and TRBJ1-5, the full variable domain is KAGVTQTPRYLIKTRGQQVTLSCSPISGHRSVSWYQQTPGQGLQFLFEYFSETQRNKGNFPGRFSGRQFSNSRSEMNVSTLELGDSALYLCASSMTGSPIQPQHFGDGTRLSIL.

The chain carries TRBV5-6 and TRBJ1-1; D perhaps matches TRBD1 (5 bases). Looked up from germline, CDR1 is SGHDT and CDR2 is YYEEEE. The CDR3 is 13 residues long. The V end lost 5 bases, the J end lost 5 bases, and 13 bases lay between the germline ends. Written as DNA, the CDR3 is TGTGCCAGCAGACTCGACAGTAAAACTGAAGCTTTCTTT. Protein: CASRLDSKTEAFF.

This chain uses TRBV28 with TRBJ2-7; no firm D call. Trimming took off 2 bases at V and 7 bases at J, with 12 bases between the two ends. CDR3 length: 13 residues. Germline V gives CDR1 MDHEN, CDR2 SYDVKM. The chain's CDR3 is CASSLNPGREQYF. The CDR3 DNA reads TGTGCCAGCAGTTTAAATCCTGGACGGGAGCAGTACTTC.

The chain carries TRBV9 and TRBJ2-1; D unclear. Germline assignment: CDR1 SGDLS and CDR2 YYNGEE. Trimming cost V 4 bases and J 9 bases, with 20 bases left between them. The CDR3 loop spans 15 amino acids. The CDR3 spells CASSIAEHQPGEQFF. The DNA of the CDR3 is TGTGCCAGCAGCATCGCCGAGCACCAGCCGGGTGAGCAGTTCTTC.

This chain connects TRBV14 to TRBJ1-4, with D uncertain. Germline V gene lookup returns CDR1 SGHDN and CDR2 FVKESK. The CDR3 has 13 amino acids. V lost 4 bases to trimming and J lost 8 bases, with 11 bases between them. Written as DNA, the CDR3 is TGTGCCAGCAGCCTAAATTATAACGAAAAACTGTTTTTT. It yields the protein CASSLNYNEKLFF.

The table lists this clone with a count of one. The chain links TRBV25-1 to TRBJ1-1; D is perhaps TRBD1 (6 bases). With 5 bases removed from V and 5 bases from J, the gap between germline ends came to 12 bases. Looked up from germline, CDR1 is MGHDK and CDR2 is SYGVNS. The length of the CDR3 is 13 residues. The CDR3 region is CASSLQGWTEAFF. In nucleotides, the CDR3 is TGTGCCAGCAGTCTACAGGGTTGGACTGAAGCTTTCTTT.

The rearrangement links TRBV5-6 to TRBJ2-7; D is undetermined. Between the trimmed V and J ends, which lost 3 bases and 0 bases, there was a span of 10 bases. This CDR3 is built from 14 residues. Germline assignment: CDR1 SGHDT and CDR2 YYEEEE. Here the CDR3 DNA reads TGTGCCAGCAGCTCGAGACATGCCTCCTACGAGCAGTACTTC. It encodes CASSSRHASYEQYF.

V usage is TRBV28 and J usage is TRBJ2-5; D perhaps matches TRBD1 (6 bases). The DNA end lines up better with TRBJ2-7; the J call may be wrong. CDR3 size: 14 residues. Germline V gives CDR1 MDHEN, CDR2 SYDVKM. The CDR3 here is CASRPQGTSYEQYF. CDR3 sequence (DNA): TGTGCCAGCAGGCCACAGGGTACCTCCTACGAGCAGTACTTC.

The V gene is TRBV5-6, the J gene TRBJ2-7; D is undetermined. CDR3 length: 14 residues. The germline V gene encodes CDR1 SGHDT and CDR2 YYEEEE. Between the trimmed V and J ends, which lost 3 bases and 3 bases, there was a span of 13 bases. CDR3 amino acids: CASSSSVWDYEQYF. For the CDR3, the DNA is TGTGCCAGCAGCTCGTCGGTCTGGGACTACGAGCAGTACTTC.

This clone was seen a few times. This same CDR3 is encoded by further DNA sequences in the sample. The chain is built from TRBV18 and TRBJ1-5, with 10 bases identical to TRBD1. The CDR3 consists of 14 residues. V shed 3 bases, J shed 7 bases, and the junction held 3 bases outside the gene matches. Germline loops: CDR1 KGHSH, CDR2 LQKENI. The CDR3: CASSPGQGHQPQHF. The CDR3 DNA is TGTGCCAGCTCACCGGGACAGGGGCACCAGCCCCAGCATTTT.

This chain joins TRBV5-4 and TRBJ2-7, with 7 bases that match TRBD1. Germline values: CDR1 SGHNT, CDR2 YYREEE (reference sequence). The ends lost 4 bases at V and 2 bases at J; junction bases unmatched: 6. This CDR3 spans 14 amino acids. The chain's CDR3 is CASSTGQTAYEQYF. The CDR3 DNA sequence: TGTGCCAGCAGCACGGGACAGACAGCCTACGAGCAGTACTTC.

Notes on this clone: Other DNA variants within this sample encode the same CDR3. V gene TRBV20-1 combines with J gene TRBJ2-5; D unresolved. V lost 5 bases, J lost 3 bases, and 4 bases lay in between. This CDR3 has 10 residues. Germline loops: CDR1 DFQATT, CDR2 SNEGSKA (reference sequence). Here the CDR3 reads CSAAEETQYF. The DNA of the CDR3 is TGCAGTGCTGCGGAAGAGACCCAGTACTTC.

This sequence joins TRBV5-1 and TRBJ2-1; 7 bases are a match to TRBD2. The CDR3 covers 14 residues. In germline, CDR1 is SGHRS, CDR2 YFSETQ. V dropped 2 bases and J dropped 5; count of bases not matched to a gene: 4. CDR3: CASSFQRGDNEQFF. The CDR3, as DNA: TGCGCCAGCAGCTTCCAGCGGGGAGACAATGAGCAGTTCTTC.

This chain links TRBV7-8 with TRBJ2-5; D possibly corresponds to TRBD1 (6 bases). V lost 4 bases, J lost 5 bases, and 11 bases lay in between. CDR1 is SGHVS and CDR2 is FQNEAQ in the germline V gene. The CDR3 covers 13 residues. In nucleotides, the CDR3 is TGTGCCAGCAGCTCAACAGGGATGGAGACCCAGTACTTC. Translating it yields CASSSTGMETQYF. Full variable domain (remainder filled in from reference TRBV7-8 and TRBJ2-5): GAGVSQSPRYKVAKRGQDVALRCDPISGHVSLFWYQQALGQGPEFLTYFQNEAQLDKSGLPSDRFFAERPEGSVSTLKIQRTQQEDSAVYLCASSSTGMETQYFGPGTRLLVL.

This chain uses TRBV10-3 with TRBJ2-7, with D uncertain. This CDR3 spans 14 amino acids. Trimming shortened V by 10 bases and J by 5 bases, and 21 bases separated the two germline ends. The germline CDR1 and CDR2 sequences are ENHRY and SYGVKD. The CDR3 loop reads CATSQDLNANEQYF. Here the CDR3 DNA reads TGTGCCACTTCCCAGGATCTCAACGCCAACGAGCAGTACTTC.

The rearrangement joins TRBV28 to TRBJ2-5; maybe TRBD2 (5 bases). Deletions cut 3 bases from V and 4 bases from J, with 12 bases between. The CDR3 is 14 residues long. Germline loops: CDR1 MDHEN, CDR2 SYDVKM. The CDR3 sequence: CASSFLQTIETQYF. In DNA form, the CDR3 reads TGTGCCAGCAGTTTCTTACAGACTATAGAGACCCAGTACTTC.

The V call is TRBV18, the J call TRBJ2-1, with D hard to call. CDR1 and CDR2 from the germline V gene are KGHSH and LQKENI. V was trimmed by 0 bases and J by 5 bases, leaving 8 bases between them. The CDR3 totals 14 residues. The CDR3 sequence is CASSPPAGHNEQFF. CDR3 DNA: TGTGCCAGCTCACCACCGGCAGGACACAATGAGCAGTTCTTC.

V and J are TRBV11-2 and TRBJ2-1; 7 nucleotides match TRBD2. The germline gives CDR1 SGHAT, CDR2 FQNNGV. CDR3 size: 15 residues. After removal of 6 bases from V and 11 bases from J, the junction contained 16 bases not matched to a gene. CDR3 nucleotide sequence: TGTGCCAGCAGTTACTATAGCGGGCGAGGGGCCCAGCAGTTCTTC. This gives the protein CASSYYSGRGAQQFF.

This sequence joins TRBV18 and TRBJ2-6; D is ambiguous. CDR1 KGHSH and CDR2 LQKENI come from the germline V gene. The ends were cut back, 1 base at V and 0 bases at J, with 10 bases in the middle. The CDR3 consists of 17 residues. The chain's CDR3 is CASSPRQLSSGANVLTF. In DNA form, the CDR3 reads TGTGCCAGCTCACCACGTCAGCTAAGCTCTGGGGCCAACGTCCTGACTTTC.

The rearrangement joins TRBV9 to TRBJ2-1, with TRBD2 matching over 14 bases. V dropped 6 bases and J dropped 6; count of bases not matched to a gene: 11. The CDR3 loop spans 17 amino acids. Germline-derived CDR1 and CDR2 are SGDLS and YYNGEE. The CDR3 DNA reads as TGTGCCAGCACCACGGGACTAGCGGGAGTACGCGGCAATGAGCAGTTCTTC. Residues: CASTTGLAGVRGNEQFF.

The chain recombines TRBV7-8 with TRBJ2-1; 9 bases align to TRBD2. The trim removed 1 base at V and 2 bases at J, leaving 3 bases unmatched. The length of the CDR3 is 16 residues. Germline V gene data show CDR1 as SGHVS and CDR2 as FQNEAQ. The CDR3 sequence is CASSLGAGGPYNEQFF. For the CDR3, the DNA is TGTGCCAGCAGCTTAGGGGCGGGAGGGCCCTACAATGAGCAGTTCTTC.

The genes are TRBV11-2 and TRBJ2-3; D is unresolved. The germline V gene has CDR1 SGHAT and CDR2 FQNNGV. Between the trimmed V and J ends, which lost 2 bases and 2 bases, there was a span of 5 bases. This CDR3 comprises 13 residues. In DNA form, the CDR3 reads TGTGCCAGCAGCTTAAGGGACACAGATACGCAGTATTTT. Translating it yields CASSLRDTDTQYF.

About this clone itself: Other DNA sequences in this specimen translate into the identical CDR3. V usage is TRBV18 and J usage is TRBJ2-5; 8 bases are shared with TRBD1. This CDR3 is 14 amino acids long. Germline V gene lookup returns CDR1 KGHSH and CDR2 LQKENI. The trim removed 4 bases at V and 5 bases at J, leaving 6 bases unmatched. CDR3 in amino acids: CASSLDRGQETQYF. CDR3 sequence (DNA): TGTGCCAGCTCACTCGACAGGGGTCAGGAGACCCAGTACTTC.

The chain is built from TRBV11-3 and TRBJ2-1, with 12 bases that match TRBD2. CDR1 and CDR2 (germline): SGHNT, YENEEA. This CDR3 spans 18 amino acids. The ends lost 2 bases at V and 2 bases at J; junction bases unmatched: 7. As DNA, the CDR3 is TGTGCCAGCAGCTTACGGCTAGCGGGAGGGCGTCCCTACAATGAGCAGTTCTTC. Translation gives CASSLRLAGGRPYNEQFF. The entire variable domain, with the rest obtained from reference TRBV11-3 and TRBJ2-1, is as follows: EAGVVQSPRYKIIEKKQPVAFWCNPISGHNTLYWYLQNLGQGPELLIRYENEEAVDDSQLPKDRFSAERLKGVDSTLKIQPAELGDSAVYLCASSLRLAGGRPYNEQFFGPGTRLTVL.

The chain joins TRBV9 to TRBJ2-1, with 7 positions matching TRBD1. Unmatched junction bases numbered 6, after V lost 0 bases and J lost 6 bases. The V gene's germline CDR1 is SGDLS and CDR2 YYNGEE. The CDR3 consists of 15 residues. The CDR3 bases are TGTGCCAGCAGCGTAGAACAGGGGCCCGCCAATGAGCAGTTCTTC. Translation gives CASSVEQGPANEQFF.